Given below is one T cell receptor (beta chain) in context. The antigen remains undetermined. This sample stems from a study of post-analysis software for immune sequencing data. As for the study in general: Relapsing-remitting, secondary progressive and progressive-relapsing forms made up the multiple sclerosis disease courses. Study-wide results and caveats: Compared with controls, patients had more of five TRBV segments, including TRBV5-6, TRBV5-1 and TRBV20-1. Normalized Chao1 diversity in multiple sclerosis patients fell significantly below that of controls. Under the F measure, samples that were prepared in one batch clustered strongly together.

Unique molecular identifiers were carried by the TCR beta cDNA libraries. Out of roughly 1 to 10 million T cells, roughly 0.5 million cDNA molecules were generated. Each CDR3 protein is one row after TCRdb ran MiXCR on the PCR reads. The sample has roughly 800,000 distinct CDR3 sequences; around 45% are singletons. Germline loops: CDR1 WSHSY, CDR2 SAAADI. The CDR3 is 15 amino acids. The sequenced material came from blood. This clonotype was obtained from a girl between 5 and 17 years old with multiple sclerosis. The chain is built from TRBV10-2 and TRBJ2-4; 11 bases fit TRBD2. The end of the DNA fits TRBJ2-7 better, so the J call may be wrong. Written as DNA, the CDR3 is TGCGCCAGCAAACCCGGGACTAGCGGCACCTACGAGCAGTACTTC. This gives the protein CASKPGTSGTYEQYF.